Included here is one TCR beta chain sequence, with context. This entry comes from a study of blood T cell repertoires in COVID-19. In the study overall: Sites across the United States, Italy and Spain contributed samples from acute and convalescent COVID-19. The analysed material was cDNA or gDNA that came from T cells, B-cell-depleted T cells, or PBMCs.

CDR1 and CDR2 (germline): SGHVS, FNYEAQ. Deletions cut 1 base from V and 9 bases from J, with 7 bases between. The CDR3 spans 12 residues. Per the authors' pipeline: By means of reference gene primer amplification, nucleated cell counts were estimated. Sequencing was performed with immunoSEQ multiplex PCR; in TCRdb, only in-frame clones are kept and a portion is missing. V, J and clone size are taken as reported in that table, and D and trimming were inferred from the DNA itself. The profile shows around 140,000 clones, more than 70% of them singletons. This receptor was obtained from a woman in her sixties or seventies with acute or convalescent COVID-19. The chain recombines TRBV7-6 with TRBJ2-1; possible D gene TRBD1, 6 bases. The specimen sequenced was peripheral blood. This chain's CDR3 is CASSLGQAEQFF. Written as DNA, the CDR3 is TGTGCCAGCAGCTTAGGACAGGCTGAGCAGTTCTTC.